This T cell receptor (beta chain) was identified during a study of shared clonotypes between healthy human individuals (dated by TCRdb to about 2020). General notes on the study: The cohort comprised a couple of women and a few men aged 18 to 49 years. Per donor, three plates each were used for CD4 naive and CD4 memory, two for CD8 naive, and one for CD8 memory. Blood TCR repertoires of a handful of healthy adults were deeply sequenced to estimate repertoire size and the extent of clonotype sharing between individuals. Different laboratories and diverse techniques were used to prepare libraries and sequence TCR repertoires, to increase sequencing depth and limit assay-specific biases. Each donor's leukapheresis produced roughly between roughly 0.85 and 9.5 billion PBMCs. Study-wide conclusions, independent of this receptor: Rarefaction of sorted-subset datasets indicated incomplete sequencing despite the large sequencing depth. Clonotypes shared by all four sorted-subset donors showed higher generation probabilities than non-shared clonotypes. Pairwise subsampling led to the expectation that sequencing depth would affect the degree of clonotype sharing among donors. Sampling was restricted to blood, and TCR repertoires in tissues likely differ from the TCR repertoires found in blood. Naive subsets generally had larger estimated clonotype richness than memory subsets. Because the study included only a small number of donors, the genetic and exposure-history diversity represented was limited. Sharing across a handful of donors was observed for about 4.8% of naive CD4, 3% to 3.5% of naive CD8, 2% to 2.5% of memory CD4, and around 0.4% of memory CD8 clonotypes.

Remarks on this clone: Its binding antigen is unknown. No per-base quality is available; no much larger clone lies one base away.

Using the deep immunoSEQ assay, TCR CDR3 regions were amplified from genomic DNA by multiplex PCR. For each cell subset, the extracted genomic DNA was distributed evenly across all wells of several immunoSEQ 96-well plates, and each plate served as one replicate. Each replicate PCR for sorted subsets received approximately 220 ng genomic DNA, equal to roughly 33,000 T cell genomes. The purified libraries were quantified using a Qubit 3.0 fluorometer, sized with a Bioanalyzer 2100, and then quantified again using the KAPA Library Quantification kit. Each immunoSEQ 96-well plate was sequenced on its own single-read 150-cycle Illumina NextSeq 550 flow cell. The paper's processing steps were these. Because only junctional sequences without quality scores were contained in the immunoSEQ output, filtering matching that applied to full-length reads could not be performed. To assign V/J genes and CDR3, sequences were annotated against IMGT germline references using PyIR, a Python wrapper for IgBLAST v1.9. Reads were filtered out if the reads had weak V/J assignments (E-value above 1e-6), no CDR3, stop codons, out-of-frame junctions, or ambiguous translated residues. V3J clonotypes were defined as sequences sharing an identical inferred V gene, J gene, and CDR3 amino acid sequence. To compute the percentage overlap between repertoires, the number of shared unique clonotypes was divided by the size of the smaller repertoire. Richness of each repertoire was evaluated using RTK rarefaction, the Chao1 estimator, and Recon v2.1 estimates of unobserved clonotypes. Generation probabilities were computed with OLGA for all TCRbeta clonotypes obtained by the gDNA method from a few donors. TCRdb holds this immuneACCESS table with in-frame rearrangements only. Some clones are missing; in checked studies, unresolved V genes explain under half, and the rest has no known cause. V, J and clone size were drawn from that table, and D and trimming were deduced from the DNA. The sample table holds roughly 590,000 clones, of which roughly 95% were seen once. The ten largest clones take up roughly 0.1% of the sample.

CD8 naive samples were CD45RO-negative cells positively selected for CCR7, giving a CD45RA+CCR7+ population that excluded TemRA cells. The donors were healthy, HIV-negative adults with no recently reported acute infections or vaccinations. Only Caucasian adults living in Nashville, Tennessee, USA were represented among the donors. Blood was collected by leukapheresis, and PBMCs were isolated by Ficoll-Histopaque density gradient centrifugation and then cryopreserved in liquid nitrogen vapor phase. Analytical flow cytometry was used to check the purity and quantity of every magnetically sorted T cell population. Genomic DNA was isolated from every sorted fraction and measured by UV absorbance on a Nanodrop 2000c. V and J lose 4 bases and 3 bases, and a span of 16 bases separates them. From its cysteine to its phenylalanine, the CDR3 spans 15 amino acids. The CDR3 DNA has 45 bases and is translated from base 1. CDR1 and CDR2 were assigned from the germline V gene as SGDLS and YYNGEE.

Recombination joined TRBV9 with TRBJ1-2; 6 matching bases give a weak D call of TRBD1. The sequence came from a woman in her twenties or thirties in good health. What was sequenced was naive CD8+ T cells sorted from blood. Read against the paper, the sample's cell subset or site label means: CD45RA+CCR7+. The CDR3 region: CASSRGGEGDYGYTF. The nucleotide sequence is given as TGTGCCAGCAGCAGGGGAGGGGAGGGGGACTATGGCTACACCTTC.